The 26 T cell receptor beta chains reported below all come from one sample, sequenced in a study of T cells in Graves' hyperthyroidism and ophthalmopathy. RNA transcripts yielded amplified TCR beta CDR3 regions. A first-round RT-PCR of the TCR CDR3 used the HTBI primer set. TCRdb re-called the multiplex PCR reads with MiXCR, one entry per CDR3 protein. The sample includes 300,000 or so distinct CDR3 sequences, roughly a fifth of them seen just once. The sequenced sample consisted of blood. The receptors originated from a woman aged 50 to 60 with Graves' hyperthyroidism.

In this sample, this clonotype turned up many times. The chain joins TRBV3-1 to TRBJ2-7; D is perhaps TRBD1 (6 bases). Trimming stripped 4 bases from V and 3 bases from J, with 10 bases between. The CDR3 extends over 13 amino acids. Germline V gene data show CDR1 as LGHDT and CDR2 as YNNKEL (reference sequence). The CDR3 loop reads CASSRDIIYEQYF. For the CDR3, the DNA is TGTGCCAGCAGCCGGGACATTATCTACGAGCAGTACTTC.

V and J are TRBV20-1 and TRBJ1-6; D is possibly TRBD1 (5 bases). The CDR3 sequence is 16 residues long. V was cut by 0 bases and J by 6 bases, with 15 bases left in between. Germline V gene data show CDR1 as DFQATT and CDR2 as SNEGSKA (reference sequence). Here the CDR3 DNA reads TGCAGTGCTAGAGATTGGGGGGAGGGAGGTAATTCACCCCTCCACTTT. Amino acid sequence: CSARDWGEGGNSPLHF.

This clonotype was seen many times. The chain joins TRBV28 to TRBJ2-7, with unresolved D. Germline CDR1 reads MDHEN; CDR2 reads SYDVKM. V lost 5 bases and J lost 3, with 5 bases in between. This CDR3 spans 11 amino acids. The DNA for the CDR3 is TGTGCCAGCAGTGTTTTCTACGAGCAGTACTTC. It is translated as CASSVFYEQYF.

In this sample, this clonotype turned up many times. The chain uses TRBV7-9 and TRBJ2-1; weak D call: TRBD1 (7 bases). The germline V gene has CDR1 SEHNR and CDR2 FQNEAQ (reference sequence). V was trimmed by 4 bases and J by 8 bases, leaving 15 bases between them. This CDR3 has 14 amino acids. CDR3 residues: CASSSTVRGDEQFF. CDR3 nucleotide sequence: TGTGCCAGCAGCTCTACTGTCAGGGGGGATGAGCAGTTCTTC.

The sample holds many counts of this clonotype. CDR3 DNA: TGTGCCAGCACCACCGTGGGGGGCAATGAGCAGTTCTTC. Amino acids: CASTTVGGNEQFF. The V call is TRBV28, the J call TRBJ2-1; perhaps TRBD2 as D (6 bases). Germline CDR1 and CDR2: MDHEN and SYDVKM. With 7 bases removed from V and 6 bases from J, the gap between germline ends came to 13 bases. The CDR3 covers 13 residues.

This chain links TRBV12-3 or TRBV12-4 with TRBJ2-5, with D unclear. This CDR3 is built from 13 residues. The V gene lost 5 bases and the J gene lost 2 bases, with 9 bases spanning the gap. Here the CDR3 DNA reads TGTGCCAGCAGTCCGACCACGCAAGAGACCCAGTACTTC. This translates into CASSPTTQETQYF.

This rearrangement joins TRBV12-3 or TRBV12-4 to TRBJ1-2; D may be TRBD1 (6 bases). The CDR3 extends over 14 amino acids. V lost 8 bases to trimming and J lost 10 bases, with 23 bases between them. The CDR3 is CASRVIRGADDYTF. CDR3 nucleotide sequence: TGTGCCAGCCGCGTAATTCGGGGGGCTGATGACTACACCTTC.

This clonotype was recorded a few times. This clone may be a read error of a much larger clone one base away. V is TRBV12-3 or TRBV12-4 and J is TRBJ1-5; D is unresolved. This CDR3 comprises 14 residues. This CDR3 is CAGSSWIVNQPQHF. CDR3 DNA sequence: TGTGCCGGCAGCTCTTGGATCGTCAATCAGCCCCAGCATTTT.

There are many counts of this clonotype. The chain has TRBV30 and TRBJ1-4; D uncertain. Trimming shortened V by 2 bases and J by 5 bases, and 9 bases separated the two germline ends. The CDR3 spans 13 residues. Germline V gives CDR1 GTSNPN, CDR2 SVGIG (reference sequence). The CDR3 is CAWSIGRNEKLFF. The DNA for the CDR3 is TGTGCCTGGAGTATAGGACGGAATGAAAAACTGTTTTTT. The full variable domain, its missing parts supplied by reference TRBV30 and TRBJ1-4, is SQTIHQWPATLVQPVGSPLSLECTVEGTSNPNLYWYRQAAGRGLQLLFYSVGIGQISSEVPQNLSASRPQDRQFILSSKKLLLSDSGFYLCAWSIGRNEKLFFGSGTQLSVL.

This clonotype was found a few times. A much larger clone lies one base from this, so it may be a read error. Here the CDR3 reads CSARTRGPYLEQYF. CDR3 coding DNA: TGCAGTGCTAGAACCCGAGGGCCCTATTTGGAGCAGTACTTC. The V and J genes are TRBV20-1 and TRBJ2-7, with D perhaps TRBD2 (5 bases). This CDR3 has 14 residues. Trimming took off 2 bases at V and 7 bases at J, with 18 bases between the two ends. CDR1 DFQATT and CDR2 SNEGSKA come from the germline V gene (reference sequence).

This clonotype was seen ten or more times. The chain recombines TRBV20-1 with TRBJ2-6, with D tentatively TRBD2 (5 bases). The V and J ends lost 3 bases and 0 bases respectively, with 12 bases between them. The CDR3 contains 16 residues. Germline values: CDR1 DFQATT, CDR2 SNEGSKA (reference sequence). The CDR3 sequence is CSASPSRSSGANVLTF. In nucleotides, the CDR3 is TGCAGTGCTAGTCCTAGCAGGAGCTCTGGGGCCAACGTCCTGACTTTC.

The table lists this clonotype with many counts. This chain connects TRBV12-3 or TRBV12-4 to TRBJ1-2; 7 nucleotides agree with TRBD1. With 6 bases clipped from V and 1 base from J, the junction kept 11 bases outside the gene matches. This CDR3 has 16 amino acids. CDR3 nucleotides: TGTGCCAGCAGGGGCCGGCCCGGGACAGTTAACTATGGCTACACCTTC. This encodes CASRGRPGTVNYGYTF.

The rearrangement links TRBV6-1 to TRBJ2-1; D unclear. V was clipped by 5 bases and J by 8 bases, with 16 bases between them. Germline V lookup: CDR1 MNHNS, CDR2 SASEGT. This CDR3 has 14 residues. The CDR3 DNA sequence: TGTGCCAGCAGTCACGGTCCCCAGGTCCATGAGCAGTTCTTC. This encodes CASSHGPQVHEQFF.

The chain joins TRBV2 to TRBJ2-1; maybe TRBD2 (6 bases). The CDR3 has 17 residues. Trimming cost V 6 bases and J 0 bases, with 18 bases left between them. Germline-derived CDR1 and CDR2 are SNHLY and FYNNEI. CDR3 nucleotide sequence: TGTGCCAGCAGCAGTCATGTGGCGGGGAGCTCCTACAATGAGCAGTTCTTC. It encodes CASSSHVAGSSYNEQFF.

This clonotype occurred many times. The CDR3 DNA sequence: TGTGCCAGCAGCATTTCACCCCAAGAGACCCAGTACTTC. Translation: CASSISPQETQYF. The gene calls are TRBV5-5 and TRBJ2-5; D is ambiguous. The V and J ends lost 4 bases and 1 base respectively, with 8 bases between them. This CDR3 region has 13 residues. Germline V gives CDR1 SGHKS, CDR2 YYEKEE (reference sequence).

This clonotype was counted between two and nine times. The chain joins TRBV2 to TRBJ2-3; 7 bases agree with TRBD1. Trimming removed 6 bases from V and 5 bases from J; junction bases left unmatched: 14. The CDR3 is 16 amino acids. From germline, CDR1 is SNHLY and CDR2 FYNNEI. The CDR3 DNA is TGTGCCAGCAGCCCCGGTCCTGAGGGGGCCTTAGATACGCAGTATTTT. Its protein product is CASSPGPEGALDTQYF.

This chain links TRBV9 with TRBJ2-5, with 9 positions matching TRBD2. CDR1 and CDR2 (germline): SGDLS, YYNGEE. This CDR3 spans 15 amino acids. V lost 4 bases to trimming and J lost 0 bases; unmatched junction nucleotides: 4. This CDR3 reads CASSPGTSYQETQYF. In DNA, the CDR3 is TGTGCCAGCAGCCCCGGGACTAGCTACCAAGAGACCCAGTACTTC.

A few counts support this clonotype. The V gene is TRBV20-1, the J gene TRBJ2-2; D perhaps matches TRBD2 (6 bases). V was shortened by 6 bases and J by 6 bases, with 14 bases between the two germline ends. The germline CDR1 and CDR2 sequences are DFQATT and SNEGSKA (reference sequence). The CDR3 runs 13 residues. DNA of the CDR3: TGCAGTGCCACGGGAGAGGTCGCCGGGGAGCTGTTTTTT. Amino acid sequence: CSATGEVAGELFF.

The table lists this clonotype with a few counts. At one end the junction does not follow the germline gene, possibly because of a read error. The V call is TRBV20-1, the J call TRBJ2-1; D remains ambiguous. The CDR3 extends over 12 amino acids. CDR1 DFQATT and CDR2 SNEGSKA come from the germline V gene (reference sequence). CDR3: CSVRRTSNEQLF. For the CDR3, the DNA is TGCAGTGTCCGACGGACCTCGAATGAGCAGCTCTTC.

This clonotype turned up a few times. This chain uses TRBV20-1 with TRBJ2-1, with TRBD2 matching 12 bases. Germline trimming cut 1 base from V and 9 bases from J; bases unmatched to any gene: 13. The CDR3 runs 17 residues. Germline V gene sequence: CDR1 DFQATT, CDR2 SNEGSKA (reference sequence). This CDR3 is CSARAHGLAGRGSEQFF. In nucleotides, the CDR3 is TGCAGTGCTAGAGCCCATGGACTAGCGGGGAGGGGATCTGAGCAGTTCTTC.

At least ten counts were recorded for this clonotype. The rearrangement uses TRBV28 and TRBJ1-5, with 12 bases aligning to TRBD1. Unmatched junction bases numbered 5, after V lost 5 bases and J lost 6 bases. The CDR3 is made up of 15 amino acids. Germline CDR1 reads MDHEN; CDR2 reads SYDVKM. CDR3 amino acids: CASSAGDRGRQPQHF. In nucleotides, the CDR3 is TGTGCCAGCAGTGCCGGGGACAGGGGGCGTCAGCCCCAGCATTTT.

The sample holds a few counts of this clonotype. This chain links TRBV28 with TRBJ2-1; D gene ambiguous. Looked up from germline, CDR1 is MDHEN and CDR2 is SYDVKM. The CDR3 has 11 residues. V was shortened by 3 bases and J by 9 bases, with 6 bases between the two germline ends. The CDR3 bases are TGTGCCAGCAGTTTGGCTGGTGAGCAGTTCTTC. It translates to CASSLAGEQFF. The full variable domain, completed using reference TRBV28 and TRBJ2-1, is DVKVTQSSRYLVKRTGEKVFLECVQDMDHENMFWYRQDPGLGLRLIYFSYDVKMKEKGDIPEGYSVSREKKERFSLILESASTNQTSMYLCASSLAGEQFFGPGTRLTVL.

This clonotype was counted ten times or more. The genes are TRBV12-3 or TRBV12-4 and TRBJ1-2; no clear D. The germline V and J ends were trimmed by 3 bases and 8 bases, with 13 bases remaining between them. This CDR3 region has 13 residues. The CDR3 DNA reads as TGTGCCAGCAGTTTGGTGGGTTTGGGAGGCTACACCTTC. Amino acids: CASSLVGLGGYTF.

This clonotype appeared many times. This chain uses TRBV7-2 with TRBJ2-2, with D tentatively TRBD1 (5 bases). The germline V gene has CDR1 SGHTA and CDR2 FQGNSA. Trimming stripped 5 bases from V and 6 bases from J, with 16 bases between. The CDR3 totals 15 residues. CDR3 bases: TGTGCCAGCAGCGCAACCCCAGGGTCCGCCGGGGAGCTGTTTTTT. Translated: CASSATPGSAGELFF.

This clonotype appeared many times. The J gene is TRBJ1-1, the V gene TRBV2; TRBD1 is a possible D gene (6 bases). Germline-derived CDR1 and CDR2 are SNHLY and FYNNEI. The length of the CDR3 is 16 residues. Trimming took 8 bases from V and 0 from J, leaving 19 bases between them. CDR3 sequence reads: CASRVIKGGLNTEAFF. CDR3 in DNA: TGTGCCAGCCGAGTGATTAAGGGGGGTTTGAACACTGAAGCTTTCTTT.

The rearrangement joins TRBV20-1 to TRBJ2-7; 13 nucleotides align to TRBD2. The CDR3 runs 15 residues. Trimming removed 3 bases from V and 2 bases from J; junction bases left unmatched: 4. The germline V gene has CDR1 DFQATT and CDR2 SNEGSKA (reference sequence). CDR3 loop: CSARPGTSGAYEQYF. CDR3 bases: TGCAGTGCTAGGCCTGGGACTAGCGGGGCCTACGAGCAGTACTTC.